This T cell receptor (beta chain) derives from a study of vaccination and CD4 T cells after COVID-19. To note about this clonotype: The antigen remains unidentified.

Specified treatment: roughly 11-day PBMC culture with coronavirus spike peptide pools or control peptides (ViraFEST assay). Scientists ran DNA taken from cultured CD4+ T cells through the Oncomine TCR Beta short-read assay for sequencing. Each CDR3 protein is one row after TCRdb ran MiXCR on the PCR reads. The sample carries fewer than 15,000 distinct CDR3 sequences, over 50% recorded once. This specimen consisted of cultured CD4+ T cells from blood, obtained after SARS-CoV-2 vaccination. The source is a human donor with COVID-19.

Here the CDR3 reads CASSLRTSGGREQYF. The DNA for the CDR3 is TGTGCCAGCAGCTTACGGACTAGCGGGGGGCGAGAGCAGTACTTC. The V call is TRBV11-1, the J call TRBJ2-7, with 14 bases matching TRBD2. V gave up 2 bases and J gave up 7 bases; unmatched junction bases: 4. The CDR3 extends over 15 amino acids. CDR1 and CDR2 (germline): SGHAT, FQDESV (reference sequence).